This note documents a single TCR beta chain sequence. What it binds is not known. Generated by immunoSEQ multiplex PCR, the TCRdb table keeps only in-frame clones and is missing some. The sample includes roughly 23,000 clones, 95% to 98% seen only once; the top ten take approximately 0.15%. This sample was included in a study of B cell selection in AIRE deficiency. Findings and limits, study-wide: Roughly 31% of healthy-donor shared Treg TCRbeta sequences appeared in patient Tconv cells. In TCRBV usage, CDR3 length and diversity, patient Tconv and Treg cells matched healthy donors. Shared Treg sequences had shorter CDR3s, biased toward rearrangements with few non-templated insertions.

Conventional CD4 T cells were sorted as CD4+CD127+ cells. The origin of this receptor is a human donor with AIRE deficiency. The specimen was conventional CD4+ T cells sorted from PBMCs.

CDR3 DNA sequence: TGTGCCAGCAGCTTGAGGGCGGAACCTTATGGCTACACCTTC. Encoded protein: CASSLRAEPYGYTF. V gene TRBV5-4 combines with J gene TRBJ1-2; no definite D call. Trimming took off 1 base at V and 5 bases at J, with 12 bases between the two ends. The CDR3 length is 14 residues. CDR1 and CDR2 (germline): SGHNT, YYREEE (reference sequence).